These 15 T cell receptor beta chains were sequenced from one sample in a study of cytomegalovirus exposure and HLA in healthy donors (dated by TCRdb to between 2016 and 2019). The receptor library was made with the immunoSEQ multiplex PCR assay. The multiplex PCR relied on a mix of 60 forward primers for TCR Vbeta segments and 13 reverse primers for TCR Jbeta segments. Entries here come from immuneACCESS through TCRdb and include only in-frame sequences with V and J called. Some clones fail to appear in such tables; in the studies checked, an unresolved V gene covers under half of the shortfall, and the cause of the remainder is unknown. The sample profile shows about 130,000 clones; approximately 73% of them were found once. Under 5.5% of the sample is held by the ten biggest clonotypes. The sequencing sample was made of PBMCs. The source of these receptors is a man aged 55 to 70 in good health and CMV-seropositive.

V gene TRBV5-1 combines with J gene TRBJ1-2, with D unclear. The length of the CDR3 is 15 residues. V was trimmed by 4 bases and J by 3 bases, leaving 16 bases between them. Germline assignment: CDR1 SGHRS and CDR2 YFSETQ. The DNA for the CDR3 is TGCGCCAGCAGCGATCTAGTCGAACCGGACTATGGCTACACCTTC. Amino acid sequence: CASSDLVEPDYGYTF.

This clone was counted only a few times. Other nucleotide sequences in the sample specify the same CDR3. The rearrangement joins TRBV5-4 to TRBJ2-3, with D possibly being TRBD2 (5 bases). Trimming pared 7 bases from V and 0 bases from J, leaving 12 bases between. The CDR3 length is 14 residues. The germline CDR1 and CDR2 sequences are SGHNT and YYREEE (reference sequence). The CDR3 nucleotides are TGTGCCAGCCGGGGTCCCACTAGCACAGATACGCAGTATTTT. The encoded protein is CASRGPTSTDTQYF.

The rearrangement joins TRBV28 to TRBJ2-3, with a weak D call TRBD1 (7 bases). V shed 8 bases and J shed 2 bases, with 14 bases lying between them. There are 14 residues in the CDR3. Germline V lookup: CDR1 MDHEN, CDR2 SYDVKM. The CDR3 DNA sequence: TGTGCCAGCGGAGGGGGCTCGGTCACAGATACGCAGTATTTT. Translated, it gives CASGGGSVTDTQYF.

J is TRBJ1-2 and V is TRBV30; D remains unclear. The germline CDR1 and CDR2 sequences are GTSNPN and SVGIG (reference sequence). V lost 5 bases and J 4 bases, leaving 11 bases between the germline ends. The CDR3 length is 12 residues. The CDR3 sequence is CAWDDSSYGYTF. The CDR3 DNA reads TGTGCCTGGGACGACTCATCCTATGGCTACACCTTC.

There are a few counts of this clone. The chain combines TRBV28 with TRBJ1-2, with unresolved D. The CDR3 extends over 17 amino acids. Trimming shortened V by 3 bases and J by 0 bases, and 17 bases separated the two germline ends. Germline assignment: CDR1 MDHEN and CDR2 SYDVKM. CDR3 in amino acids: CASSFPGEVASNYGYTF. Written as DNA, the CDR3 is TGTGCCAGCAGTTTTCCCGGGGAGGTAGCCTCTAACTATGGCTACACCTTC.

The J gene is TRBJ2-1, the V gene TRBV30, with D possibly TRBD1 on 5 matching bases. This CDR3 region has 13 residues. Trimming took 4 bases from V and 2 from J, leaving 9 bases between them. From germline, CDR1 is GTSNPN and CDR2 SVGIG (reference sequence). CDR3 sequence (DNA): TGTGCCTGGAATGCAGGGACCTACAATGAGCAGTTCTTC. Translated: CAWNAGTYNEQFF.

The sample holds one count of this clone. V is TRBV2 and J is TRBJ1-6; D gene uncertain. The germline CDR1 and CDR2 sequences are SNHLY and FYNNEI. CDR3 length: 14 amino acids. V lost 8 bases and J 9 bases, leaving 17 bases between the germline ends. CDR3 protein: CASSMEGSGSPLHF. The CDR3, as DNA: TGTGCCAGCTCGATGGAGGGTTCTGGTTCACCCCTCCACTTT.

In its sample, this clone was seen a few times. This chain connects TRBV28 to TRBJ2-7; TRBD2 is a possible D gene (5 bases). The CDR3 totals 12 residues. The germline V and J ends were trimmed by 8 bases and 2 bases, with 10 bases remaining between them. CDR1 and CDR2 from the germline V gene are MDHEN and SYDVKM. The CDR3: CASGRGAYEQYF. CDR3 DNA sequence: TGTGCCAGCGGGAGAGGTGCCTACGAGCAGTACTTC.

This chain connects TRBV5-4 to TRBJ1-6; D uncertain. The CDR3 is made up of 16 amino acids. CDR1 is SGHNT, CDR2 YYREEE, per germline (reference sequence). Trimming took off 0 bases at V and 2 bases at J, with 9 bases between the two ends. The CDR3 protein is CASSLGTATYNSPLHF. CDR3 bases: TGTGCCAGCAGCTTGGGTACAGCAACCTATAATTCACCCCTCCACTTT.

This clone was observed a few times. CDR3 protein: CAWSAGSPQLSPLHF. CDR3 DNA sequence: TGTGCCTGGAGTGCGGGGTCCCCACAGTTGTCACCCCTCCACTTT. J is TRBJ1-6 and V is TRBV30; D not resolved. CDR3 length: 15 amino acids. Trimming pared 1 base from V and 10 bases from J, leaving 17 bases between. The germline V gene encodes CDR1 GTSNPN and CDR2 SVGIG (reference sequence).

The V call is TRBV6-5, the J call TRBJ2-3; no clear D gene. V was trimmed by 4 bases and J by 0 bases, leaving 11 bases between them. The CDR3 has 15 amino acids. The V gene's germline CDR1 is MNHEY and CDR2 SVGAGI. CDR3 DNA sequence: TGTGCCAGCAGTTCTCAGAGGTCTAGCACAGATACGCAGTATTTT. It yields the protein CASSSQRSSTDTQYF.

Points on this clone: Since the CDR3 does not end with the conserved phenylalanine or tryptophan, this likely comes from a read error. No DNA is shown, since the ends of the CDR3 on it are uncertain; the CDR3 is the one TCRdb lists. V and J are TRBV7-9 and TRBJ1-1; the DNA was not compared with TRBD1, the D call given in the table. The CDR3 is 12 residues long, ends included. Looked up from germline, CDR1 is SEHNR and CDR2 is FQNEAQ (reference sequence). This CDR3 is CASSSEGQGSRI.

The V call is TRBV19, the J call TRBJ2-5; D is unresolved. Germline loops: CDR1 LNHDA, CDR2 SQIVND (reference sequence). Trimming shortened V by 3 bases and J by 0 bases, and 5 bases separated the two germline ends. The CDR3 sequence is 13 residues long. The CDR3 protein is CASSMRNQETQYF. CDR3 DNA sequence: TGTGCCAGTAGTATGCGGAACCAAGAGACCCAGTACTTC. The full variable domain, its missing parts supplied by reference TRBV19 and TRBJ2-5, is DGGITQSPKYLFRKEGQNVTLSCEQNLNHDAMYWYRQDPGQGLRLIYYSQIVNDFQKGDIAEGYSVSREKKESFPLTVTSAQKNPTAFYLCASSMRNQETQYFGPGTRLLVL.

The DNA of the CDR3 is TGCGCCAGCAGCCCACAGGGGGGGGGTTATAGCAATCAGCCCCAGCATTTT. Amino acid sequence: CASSPQGGGYSNQPQHF. The chain couples TRBV4-1 to TRBJ1-5; 8 nucleotides agree with TRBD1. V shed 4 bases and J 0 bases; nucleotides not matched to a gene: 8. CDR1 and CDR2 (germline): MGHRA, YSYEKL. CDR3 length: 17 amino acids.

In its sample, this clone was seen a few times. V gene TRBV5-4 combines with J gene TRBJ1-1, with 7 nucleotides matching TRBD1. The V gene end was trimmed by 4 bases and the J gene end by 8 bases; junction bases not matched to a gene: 8. Germline V gene data show CDR1 as SGHNT and CDR2 as YYREEE (reference sequence). The CDR3 has 13 residues. CDR3 nucleotides: TGTGCCAGCAGCCTTCCTGACAGGGACGAAGCTTTCTTT. It codes for CASSLPDRDEAFF. The complete variable domain, with remaining parts taken from reference TRBV5-4 and TRBJ1-1, reads ETGVTQSPTHLIKTRGQQVTLRCSSQSGHNTVSWYQQALGQGPQFIFQYYREEENGRGNFPPRFSGLQFPNYSSELNVNALELDDSALYLCASSLPDRDEAFFGQGTRLTVV.